The text below deals with one TCR beta chain. This specimen comes from a study of blood T cell repertoires in COVID-19. Across the whole study: Italy, Spain and the United States were the sources of the convalescent and acute COVID-19 samples.

The study drew participants aged about 18 to 95 years from approximately 25 US areas. Here immunoSEQ multiplex PCR was the method, and the copy in TCRdb shows in-frame clones only, minus some. The profile shows hundreds of thousands of clones, 88% of them singletons. CDR1 LGHNA and CDR2 YSLEER come from the germline V gene. The V end lost 0 bases, the J end lost 8 bases, and 11 bases lay between the germline ends. The CDR3 is 14 residues long. The rearrangement links TRBV4-3 to TRBJ2-1; possibly TRBD2 for D (6 bases). The receptor comes from a woman aged 55-69 years in a cohort exposed to, infected with or recovered from COVID-19 (not recorded which). The material sequenced was PBMCs or T cells enriched from blood (not recorded which). CDR3 coding DNA: TGCGCCAGCAGCCAAGATTGGAGGGACTATGAGCAGTTCTTC. Its protein product is CASSQDWRDYEQFF.